This T cell receptor beta chain was sequenced during a study of blood T cells in healthy people across ages. Findings of the study overall: Estimates of diversity drawn from one million T cells were considered underestimates. Researchers report that TCR beta diversity correlated strongly with naive T cell percentage.

The CDR3 loop spans 15 amino acids. Germline CDR1 and CDR2: MNHEY and SMNVEV (reference sequence). J was trimmed by 13 bases and V by 2 bases; bases with no gene match: 7. Donation came from healthy Caucasian individuals in Russia who were aged about 6 to 95. Comment on this clonotype: The antigen is not known.

A second PCR, run for about 6 to 11 cycles, used a sample-barcoded 5' primer plus a J-beta primer mix. In TCRdb, the 5' RACE reads were re-called with MiXCR into one record per CDR3 protein. This table has hundreds of thousands of distinct CDR3 sequences, 55% to 70% appearing once. The V and J genes are TRBV27 and TRBJ2-4, with 14 bases that match TRBD2. The material sequenced was blood. The receptor was derived from a man aged 25-45 years in good health. This chain's CDR3 is CASSLRLAGGLPQYF. As DNA, the CDR3 is TGTGCCAGCAGTTTACGACTAGCGGGAGGGCTTCCCCAGTACTTC.